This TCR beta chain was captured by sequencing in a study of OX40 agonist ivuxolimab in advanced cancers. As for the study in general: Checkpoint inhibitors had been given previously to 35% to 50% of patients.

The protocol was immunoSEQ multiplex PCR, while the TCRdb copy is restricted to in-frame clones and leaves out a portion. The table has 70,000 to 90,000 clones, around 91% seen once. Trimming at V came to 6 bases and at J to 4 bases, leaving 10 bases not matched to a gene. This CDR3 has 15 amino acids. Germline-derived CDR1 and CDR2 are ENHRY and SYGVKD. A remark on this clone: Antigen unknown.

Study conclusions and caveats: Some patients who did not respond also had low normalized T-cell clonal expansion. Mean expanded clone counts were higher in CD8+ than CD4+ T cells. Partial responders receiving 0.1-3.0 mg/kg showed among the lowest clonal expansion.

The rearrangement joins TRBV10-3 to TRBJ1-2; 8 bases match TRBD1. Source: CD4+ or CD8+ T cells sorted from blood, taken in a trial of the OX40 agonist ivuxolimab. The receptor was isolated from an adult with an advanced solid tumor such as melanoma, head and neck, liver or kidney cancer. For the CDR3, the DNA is TGTGCCATCAGACGGGACAGGCCCTCCTCCTATGGCTACACCTTC. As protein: CAIRRDRPSSYGYTF.